The 21 T cell receptor beta chains below all came from one sample that was sequenced in a study of shared clonotypes between healthy human individuals. Method: immunoSEQ multiplex PCR; TCRdb's copy keeps in-frame clones and lacks some. The data hold 2 million to 3 million clones, with 80% to 95% observed a single time. Material: naive CD4+ T cells from PBMCs. The subset here: CD45RA+ positively selected. Source of these receptors: a man aged 18 to 30 in good health. Some clones in this sample may be carry-over from other donors' samples.

This sequence joins TRBV14 and TRBJ1-3; the D is unclear. Trimming left V 4 bases short and J 2 bases short, with 15 bases between. The CDR3 has 16 amino acids. Germline V gene lookup returns CDR1 SGHDN and CDR2 FVKESK. CDR3 DNA: TGTGCCAGCAGCCTCACGCGGACCCAGGCTGGAAACACCATATATTTT. This translates into CASSLTRTQAGNTIYF.

This chain joins TRBV2 and TRBJ2-6; perhaps TRBD2 as D (5 bases). CDR3 length equals 15 residues. The germline V gene encodes CDR1 SNHLY and CDR2 FYNNEI. The V end was cut by 8 bases, the J end by 1 base, with 12 bases between. Written as DNA, the CDR3 is TGTGCCAGCGAGGGTTTGGTGTCTGGGGCCAACGTCCTGACTTTC. Its protein product is CASEGLVSGANVLTF.

The chain has TRBV5-1 and TRBJ2-2; 10 bases map to TRBD2. With V trimmed by 7 bases and J by 7 bases, 16 bases remained unmatched. Germline V gives CDR1 SGHRS, CDR2 YFSETQ. CDR3 length: 17 residues. In DNA form, the CDR3 reads TGCGCCAGCCGCCAGGCGGGGCTAGCGGGAGCCGGCGGGGAGCTGTTTTTT. Protein product: CASRQAGLAGAGGELFF.

This chain links TRBV28 with TRBJ1-5; D is uncertain. Between the trimmed V and J ends, which lost 3 bases and 7 bases, there was a span of 13 bases. Germline V CDR1 and CDR2: MDHEN, SYDVKM. The CDR3 spans 14 residues. CDR3 in amino acids: CASSFGPRSQPQHF. CDR3 nucleotides: TGTGCCAGCAGTTTCGGGCCTAGGAGCCAGCCCCAGCATTTT.

The gene calls are TRBV9 and TRBJ2-7; 10 positions agree with TRBD1. With V trimmed by 4 bases and J by 2 bases, 6 bases remained unmatched. CDR3 size: 15 residues. Germline CDR1 is SGDLS and CDR2 is YYNGEE. The CDR3 here is CASSFWDRGTYEQYF. CDR3 in DNA: TGTGCCAGCAGCTTCTGGGACAGGGGAACCTACGAGCAGTACTTC.

V and J are TRBV6-5 and TRBJ1-5; D is uncertain. V was cut by 5 bases and J by 9 bases, with 8 bases left in between. Germline loops: CDR1 MNHEY, CDR2 SVGAGI. This CDR3 is 11 amino acids long. The CDR3 reads CASSEVRPQHF. Here the CDR3 DNA reads TGTGCCAGCAGTGAGGTGCGGCCCCAGCATTTT.

On this clone itself: At the DNA level, this CDR3 is encoded by other sequences in the same sample as well. The V and J genes are TRBV14 and TRBJ1-1; D call uncertain. The V gene lost 4 bases and the J gene lost 4 bases, with 13 bases spanning the gap. Germline V gene sequence: CDR1 SGHDN, CDR2 FVKESK. The CDR3 extends over 14 amino acids. The CDR3 bases are TGTGCCAGCAGCCCGGATCGGGGTGGCACTGAAGCTTTCTTT. Translated: CASSPDRGGTEAFF. The full variable domain, with the rest looked up from reference TRBV14 and TRBJ1-1, is EAGVTQFPSHSVIEKGQTVTLRCDPISGHDNLYWYRRVMGKEIKFLLHFVKESKQDESGMPNNRFLAERTGGTYSTLKVQPAELEDSGVYFCASSPDRGGTEAFFGQGTRLTVV.

The chain links TRBV28 to TRBJ2-1, with 7 bases aligning to TRBD1. V trimming: 6 bases; J trimming: 7 bases; junction bases outside the gene matches: 9. There are 14 residues in the CDR3. CDR1 is MDHEN, CDR2 SYDVKM, per germline. The DNA for the CDR3 is TGTGCCAGCAGCCCCTTGACAGGGTCTAATGAGCAGTTCTTC. Protein: CASSPLTGSNEQFF.

This clone appeared a single time. The chain carries TRBV7-3 and TRBJ2-1; D might be TRBD1 or TRBD2, each matching 5 bases. Germline V CDR1 and CDR2: SGHTA, FQGTGA. The CDR3 totals 16 residues. Trimming removed 0 bases from V and 9 bases from J, with 18 bases in between. In DNA, the CDR3 is TGTGCCAGCAGCTTAACTTCTGGGACCACTAGGGCTGAGCAGTTCTTC. Translation: CASSLTSGTTRAEQFF.

The CDR3 spells CASSLDTLGHTEAFF. In DNA, the CDR3 is TGTGCCAGCAGTTTAGACACTTTGGGTCACACTGAAGCTTTCTTT. The J gene is TRBJ1-1, the V gene TRBV28; D is undetermined. In germline, CDR1 is MDHEN, CDR2 SYDVKM. Between the trimmed V and J ends, which lost 2 bases and 3 bases, there was a span of 13 bases. This CDR3 comprises 15 residues.

This rearrangement joins TRBV7-2 to TRBJ1-3; possible D gene TRBD1, 5 bases. Germline V lookup: CDR1 SGHTA, CDR2 FQGNSA. The CDR3 length is 13 residues. V was clipped by 5 bases and J by 4 bases, with 9 bases between them. The CDR3 loop reads CASSMDIGNTIYF. CDR3 nucleotides: TGTGCCAGCAGCATGGACATAGGAAACACCATATATTTT.

The rearrangement uses TRBV7-2 and TRBJ2-3; 16 nucleotides match TRBD2. Germline assignment: CDR1 SGHTA and CDR2 FQGNSA. J gave up 1 base and V 5 bases, and 3 bases lay outside the gene matches. The length of the CDR3 is 17 residues. CDR3 coding DNA: TGTGCCAGCAGCACCGGGACTAGCGGGAGGGGCACAGATACGCAGTATTTT. Translation gives CASSTGTSGRGTDTQYF.

The chain couples TRBV9 to TRBJ2-5; maybe TRBD2 (5 bases). The CDR3 length is 15 residues. The V end was cut by 3 bases, the J end by 0 bases, with 12 bases between. Germline-derived CDR1 and CDR2 are SGDLS and YYNGEE. CDR3 amino acids: CASSGNTGDQETQYF. The CDR3 DNA sequence: TGTGCCAGCAGCGGGAACACCGGGGACCAAGAGACCCAGTACTTC.

This clone is a singleton in its sample. Different DNA sequences within this sample yield the same CDR3. This sequence joins TRBV9 and TRBJ2-1; 7 bases map to TRBD2. This CDR3 is built from 15 residues. V shed 2 bases, J shed 0 bases, and the junction held 2 bases outside the gene matches. The germline V gene encodes CDR1 SGDLS and CDR2 YYNGEE. This chain's CDR3 is CASSVAGASYNEQFF. CDR3 DNA sequence: TGTGCCAGCAGCGTGGCGGGAGCCTCCTACAATGAGCAGTTCTTC.

This chain uses TRBV9 with TRBJ1-3; D uncertain. This CDR3 contains 16 residues. Germline lookup yields CDR1 SGDLS and CDR2 YYNGEE. V was cut by 4 bases and J by 0 bases, with 14 bases left in between. CDR3 in DNA: TGTGCCAGCAGCCCGCACCGGGGAAACTCTGGAAACACCATATATTTT. It translates to CASSPHRGNSGNTIYF.

The chain links TRBV6-6 to TRBJ2-7; D tentatively fits TRBD1 or TRBD2 (5 bases each). This CDR3 is built from 13 residues. The V end lost 0 bases, the J end lost 9 bases, and 12 bases lay between the germline ends. CDR1 and CDR2 from the germline V gene are MNHNY and SVGAGI (reference sequence). The CDR3 loop reads CASSYSGSGAQYF. In DNA form, the CDR3 reads TGTGCCAGCAGTTACTCAGGGAGTGGGGCGCAGTACTTC.

The rearrangement links TRBV7-9 to TRBJ1-6, with D unclear. Trimming pared 5 bases from V and 5 bases from J, leaving 16 bases between. The germline CDR1 and CDR2 sequences are SEHNR and FQNEAQ (reference sequence). There are 16 residues in the CDR3. For the CDR3, the DNA is TGTGCCAGCAGCCCAGACCATCTACTGAATAATTCACCCCTCCACTTT. Translating gives CASSPDHLLNNSPLHF.

The chain employs TRBV5-4 and TRBJ2-7, with 7 bases lining up with TRBD2. Germline V gene lookup returns CDR1 SGHNT and CDR2 YYREEE (reference sequence). J lost 5 bases, V lost 4 bases, and 9 bases had no gene match. The CDR3 totals 14 residues. This CDR3 is CASSAGVGRDEQYF. The CDR3 DNA follows: TGTGCCAGCAGCGCGGGGGTCGGGAGAGACGAGCAGTACTTC.

V and J are TRBV28 and TRBJ1-2; no clear D gene. This CDR3 has 12 amino acids. Trimming removed 2 bases at V and 11 bases at J, with 12 bases between. Germline V gives CDR1 MDHEN, CDR2 SYDVKM. DNA of the CDR3: TGTGCCAGCAGTTTAATCGGAAGACCATACACCTTC. Translating gives CASSLIGRPYTF.

V is TRBV5-1 and J is TRBJ2-3; 13 nucleotides match TRBD2. Germline V gene sequence: CDR1 SGHRS, CDR2 YFSETQ. This CDR3 contains 16 residues. With 4 bases clipped from V and 4 bases from J, the junction kept 6 bases outside the gene matches. The CDR3 loop is CASSLGLAGAPDTQYF. In DNA form, the CDR3 reads TGCGCCAGCAGCCTCGGACTAGCGGGAGCCCCAGATACGCAGTATTTT.

The CDR3 DNA follows: TGTGCCAGCAGTGACAGGGGGCGCACCGGGGAGCTGTTTTTT. It is translated as CASSDRGRTGELFF. This sequence joins TRBV2 and TRBJ2-2; 8 nucleotides line up with TRBD1. The J segment lost 4 bases and the V segment lost 3 bases, leaving 1 base of the junction unmatched. The CDR3 is 14 amino acids. Germline-derived CDR1 and CDR2 are SNHLY and FYNNEI.